This T cell receptor (beta chain) was observed in a study of T cell repertoires in cytomegalovirus infection. Whole-study context: Well-studied HLA-B-restricted epitopes and recently identified HLA-C-restricted epitopes of CMV were both used in the study. Public TCR beta signatures provided an indication of both CMV infection and a matching HLA type. The study's findings and limits: HLA-C-restricted CMV clonotypes gave the most frequent clonotype in two of eight donors.

TCRdb ran MiXCR on the reads and lists one entry per CDR3 protein. The profile shows hundreds of thousands of distinct CDR3 sequences, 32% of them singletons. This clonotype was detected a few times. Its target is unknown. The CDR3 covers 16 residues. Germline values: CDR1 MDHEN, CDR2 SYDVKM. Trimming cost V 5 bases and J 0 bases, with 16 bases left between them. The origin of this receptor is a human donor in good health (CMV status not recorded). Some clones in this sample may be carry-over from other donors' samples. The chain has TRBV28 and TRBJ1-1; a possible D gene is TRBD1 (6 bases). The source material was cultured CD8+ T cells from PBMCs, sampled from culture after CMV antigen stimulation. Here the CDR3 reads CASSHTPDSMNTEAFF. The CDR3 nucleotides read TGTGCCAGCAGTCACACCCCGGACAGCATGAACACTGAAGCTTTCTTT.